These 32 T cell receptor beta chains were sequenced from one sample in a study of CXCR3-negative and CXCR3-positive naive CD8 T cells. With UMI labels, 5' RACE was used to prepare the TRB cDNA libraries. TCRdb re-called the 5' RACE reads and gives one entry per CDR3 protein, without DNA. The sample data list 50,000 to 60,000 distinct CDR3 sequences. The sequenced material came from naive CXCR3- CD8+ T cells from blood. Subset meaning: CD45RO-CCR7+CD27+CD95- naive CD8+ T cells lacking CXCR3 (TNR3-). These receptor sequences come from a human donor in good health. Some clones in this sample may be carry-over from other donors' samples.

The J gene is TRBJ2-1, the V gene TRBV4-2; TCRdb designates TRBD2, a call that cannot be tested without DNA. This CDR3 contains 16 residues. Looked up from germline, CDR1 is LGHNA and CDR2 is YNFKEQ. The CDR3 region is CASSHARDYLYNEQFF.

This clonotype registers medium-sized by frequency. The chain links TRBV6-7 to TRBJ1-5. TRBV6-7 is identified as an open reading frame with a role that is uncertain. The CDR3 has 14 residues. Here the CDR3 reads CASSLRTRYQPQHF.

The V call is TRBV15, the J call TRBJ2-3; checking the TCRdb D call of TRBD2 is not possible without DNA. Germline values: CDR1 LNHNV, CDR2 YYDKDF (reference sequence). The CDR3 loop spans 15 amino acids. The CDR3 sequence: CASRGTSGSTDTQYF.

The genes are TRBV29-1 and TRBJ2-7; the D call from TCRdb, TRBD2, cannot be confirmed without DNA. Germline V gene sequence: CDR1 SQVTM, CDR2 ANQGSEA. This CDR3 has 13 residues. The CDR3 region is CSVDRGLTGEQYF.

The genes are TRBV25-1 and TRBJ2-1; TCRdb's assignment of TRBD1 cannot be checked, as there is no DNA. This CDR3 is 15 amino acids long. Germline values: CDR1 MGHDK, CDR2 SYGVNS. The CDR3 loop reads CASTRRGGRYNEQFF.

CDR3 amino acids: CASSIPGNTYEQYF. The chain uses TRBV12-3 or TRBV12-4 and TRBJ2-7. The length of the CDR3 is 14 residues.

The genes are TRBV7-2 and TRBJ1-5; without DNA, the TCRdb call of TRBD1 cannot be checked. The CDR3 consists of 12 residues. Germline V lookup: CDR1 SGHTA, CDR2 FQGNSA. CDR3: CASGELQGPSIF. Together with reference TRBV7-2 and TRBJ1-5, the CDR3 gives the full variable domain: GAGVSQSPSNKVTEKGKDVELRCDPISGHTALYWYRQSLGQGLEFLIYFQGNSAPDKSGLPSDRFSAERTGGSVSTLTIQRTQQEDSAVYLCASGELQGPSIFGDGTRLSIL.

The chain joins TRBV7-3 to TRBJ2-1; TCRdb picks TRBD1, but there is no DNA to check that call. The CDR3 runs 15 residues. The germline V gene has CDR1 SGHTA and CDR2 FQGTGA. The CDR3 loop is CASSFGAGAYNEQFF.

The chain joins TRBV7-3 to TRBJ2-1; checking the TCRdb D call of TRBD2 is not possible without DNA. CDR1 SGHTA and CDR2 FQGTGA come from the germline V gene. The CDR3 totals 16 residues. The CDR3 sequence: CASSLNSGGSYNEQFF.

The CDR3 is CASSPAGADEQYF. J is TRBJ2-7 and V is TRBV3-1; TCRdb's assignment of TRBD1 cannot be checked, as there is no DNA. The germline V gene encodes CDR1 LGHDT and CDR2 YNNKEL (reference sequence). CDR3 size: 13 residues.

The chain couples TRBV29-1 to TRBJ1-2; TCRdb's D call of TRBD1 is untestable without DNA. Germline CDR1 is SQVTM and CDR2 is ANQGSEA. This CDR3 comprises 13 residues. CDR3 in amino acids: CSVDGGQDYGYTF.

The chain's CDR3 is CASSLGHTQETQYF. The chain employs TRBV28 and TRBJ2-5. The germline V gene encodes CDR1 MDHEN and CDR2 SYDVKM. The CDR3 is 14 residues long.

This chain joins TRBV7-9 and TRBJ2-5; TCRdb calls TRBD2, which cannot be checked without DNA. The CDR3 is made up of 14 amino acids. The germline gives CDR1 SEHNR, CDR2 FQNEAQ (reference sequence). CDR3 sequence: CASKAGGAQETQYF. The complete variable domain, with remaining parts taken from reference TRBV7-9 and TRBJ2-5, reads DTGVSQNPRHKITKRGQNVTFRCDPISEHNRLYWYRQTLGQGPEFLTYFQNEAQLEKSRLLSDRFSAERPKGSFSTLEIQRTEQGDSAMYLCASKAGGAQETQYFGPGTRLLVL.

The chain uses TRBV12-3 or TRBV12-4 and TRBJ2-1; there is no DNA to check the TCRdb D call of TRBD1. The CDR3 covers 15 residues. Here the CDR3 reads CASSLSGGALNEQFF.

The genes are TRBV7-2 and TRBJ2-1. From germline, CDR1 is SGHTA and CDR2 FQGNSA. The CDR3 has 15 amino acids. The CDR3 spells CASSLEGSSYNEQFF.

The genes are TRBV7-3 and TRBJ2-3; TCRdb calls TRBD1, which cannot be checked without DNA. CDR1 SGHTA and CDR2 FQGTGA come from the germline V gene. The CDR3 spans 14 residues. CDR3 sequence reads: CASSLKGLADTQYF.

The chain has TRBV6-4 and TRBJ2-2; TCRdb's assignment of TRBD1 cannot be checked, as there is no DNA. The CDR3 has 16 residues. Germline V gene lookup returns CDR1 MRHNA and CDR2 SNTAGT. CDR3 region: CASSGQGNANTGELFF.

The rearrangement uses TRBV7-9 and TRBJ1-1; the TCRdb call, TRBD1, lacks DNA for checking. The CDR3 loop spans 13 amino acids. Looked up from germline, CDR1 is SEHNR and CDR2 is FQNEAQ (reference sequence). CDR3 sequence: CASNRGSFTEAFF. The whole variable domain, remainder taken from reference TRBV7-9 and TRBJ1-1, is DTGVSQNPRHKITKRGQNVTFRCDPISEHNRLYWYRQTLGQGPEFLTYFQNEAQLEKSRLLSDRFSAERPKGSFSTLEIQRTEQGDSAMYLCASNRGSFTEAFFGQGTRLTVV.

This sequence joins TRBV6-2 or TRBV6-3 and TRBJ2-3; TCRdb's D gene call, TRBD1, goes unchecked for lack of DNA. Looked up from germline, CDR1 is MNHEY and CDR2 is SVGEGT. The CDR3 contains 14 residues. The CDR3 here is CASGDRESTDTQYF.

The chain uses TRBV6-2 or TRBV6-3 and TRBJ2-1; the D call from TCRdb, TRBD1, cannot be confirmed without DNA. CDR3 length: 16 residues. Germline V gives CDR1 MNHEY, CDR2 SVGEGT. The CDR3 region is CASSPLGGSSYNEQFF.

The genes are TRBV28 and TRBJ2-7; TCRdb's D call of TRBD1 is untestable without DNA. This CDR3 region has 15 residues. Per the germline V gene, CDR1 is MDHEN and CDR2 is SYDVKM. The CDR3 region is CASSLRGRLSYEQYF. Full variable domain (missing parts from reference TRBV28 and TRBJ2-7): DVKVTQSSRYLVKRTGEKVFLECVQDMDHENMFWYRQDPGLGLRLIYFSYDVKMKEKGDIPEGYSVSREKKERFSLILESASTNQTSMYLCASSLRGRLSYEQYFGPGTRLTVT.

The chain has TRBV4-3 and TRBJ2-7; lacking DNA, the TRBD1 call made by TCRdb goes unchecked. CDR1 is LGHNA, CDR2 YSLEER, per germline. CDR3 length: 15 residues. This CDR3 reads CASSQGTGSGYEQYF.

This chain joins TRBV15 and TRBJ2-7; no DNA is available, so the TRBD2 call from TCRdb remains unchecked. The CDR3 has 17 amino acids. Germline CDR1 LNHNV, CDR2 YYDKDF (reference sequence). Here the CDR3 reads CATSDGLAGGRPYEQYF.

The chain combines TRBV6-4 with TRBJ2-3; TCRdb designates TRBD1, a call that cannot be tested without DNA. This CDR3 contains 14 residues. The germline gives CDR1 MRHNA, CDR2 SNTAGT. The CDR3 spells CASSDGGATDTQYF.

The chain is built from TRBV7-9 and TRBJ2-5; the D gene TCRdb calls, TRBD1, cannot be checked with no DNA. This CDR3 region has 17 residues. Germline V CDR1 and CDR2: SEHNR, FQNEAQ (reference sequence). CDR3 residues: CASSHRPGQFARQTQYF.

The chain links TRBV4-1 to TRBJ2-7; TCRdb indicates TRBD1, and absent DNA this call remains unverified. CDR1 is MGHRA, CDR2 YSYEKL, per germline. The CDR3 runs to 13 residues. CDR3 in amino acids: CASSQYREYEQYF.

This rearrangement joins TRBV4-1 to TRBJ2-3; the D call of TRBD2 rests on TCRdb alone, since no DNA is present to check it. Germline assignment: CDR1 MGHRA and CDR2 YSYEKL. The CDR3 is 16 amino acids. This CDR3 reads CASSQVGPPSTDTQYF.

The chain carries TRBV28 and TRBJ2-3; TCRdb indicates TRBD1, and absent DNA this call remains unverified. The CDR3 consists of 16 residues. Germline loops: CDR1 MDHEN, CDR2 SYDVKM. The CDR3 loop is CASSWARGVSTDTQYF.

The V call is TRBV6-5, the J call TRBJ2-5; TCRdb picks TRBD2, but there is no DNA to check that call. Looked up from germline, CDR1 is MNHEY and CDR2 is SVGAGI. The CDR3 length is 14 residues. Here the CDR3 reads CASSYSKRQETQYF.

The chain couples TRBV6-2 or TRBV6-3 to TRBJ2-7. The CDR3 consists of 16 residues. From germline, CDR1 is MNHEY and CDR2 SVGEGT. The CDR3 region is CASSYSKDYGAYEQYF.

V gene TRBV7-3 combines with J gene TRBJ2-7; TCRdb's D call of TRBD1 is untestable without DNA. Germline CDR1 is SGHTA and CDR2 is FQGTGA. This CDR3 is built from 15 residues. CDR3 sequence reads: CASSSGQGSFDEQYF.

This chain links TRBV19 with TRBJ1-1; the TCRdb call, TRBD1, lacks DNA for checking. Per the germline V gene, CDR1 is LNHDA and CDR2 is SQIVND (reference sequence). The length of the CDR3 is 13 residues. CDR3 protein: CASILGGGTEAFF.